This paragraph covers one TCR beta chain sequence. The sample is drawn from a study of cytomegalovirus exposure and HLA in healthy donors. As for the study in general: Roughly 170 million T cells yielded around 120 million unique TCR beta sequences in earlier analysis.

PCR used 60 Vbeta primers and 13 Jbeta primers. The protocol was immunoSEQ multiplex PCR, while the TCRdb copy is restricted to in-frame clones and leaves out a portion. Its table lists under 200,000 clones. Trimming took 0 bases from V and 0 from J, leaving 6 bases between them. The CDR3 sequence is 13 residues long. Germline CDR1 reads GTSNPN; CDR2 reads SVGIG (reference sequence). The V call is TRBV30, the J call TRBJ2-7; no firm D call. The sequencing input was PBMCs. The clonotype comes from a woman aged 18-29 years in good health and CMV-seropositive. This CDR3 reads CAWSVHNSYEQYF. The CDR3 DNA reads TGTGCCTGGAGTGTACACAACTCCTACGAGCAGTACTTC. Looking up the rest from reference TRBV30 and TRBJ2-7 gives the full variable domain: SQTIHQWPATLVQPVGSPLSLECTVEGTSNPNLYWYRQAAGRGLQLLFYSVGIGQISSEVPQNLSASRPQDRQFILSSKKLLLSDSGFYLCAWSVHNSYEQYFGPGTRLTVT.